This TCR beta chain originates from a study of early T cells in non-severe SARS-CoV-2 infection. Study overall: Investigators sequenced bulk RNA drawn from unsorted whole blood, and chains remained unpaired.

Individual cDNA molecules each received unique molecular identifiers attached to them. TCRdb analysed the 5' RACE reads with MiXCR anew, one entry per CDR3 protein. The table includes 55,000 to 70,000 distinct CDR3 sequences, around 4.9% detected once. This clonotype occurred many times. The antigen remains undetermined. Study-wide findings and caveats: VDJdb matching favored anti-spike CD8 responses, missing private and CD4 specificities.

The clonotype was recovered from an adult who was a healthcare worker with PCR-confirmed SARS-CoV-2 infection or an uninfected control (not recorded which). The specimen sequenced was whole blood.

The CDR3 coding sequence is TGTGCCAGCAGCTCCGGGACGCCTTCGAACACCGGGGAGCTGTTTTTT. It is translated as CASSSGTPSNTGELFF. The chain employs TRBV7-2 and TRBJ2-2; D may be TRBD1 or TRBD2 (5 bases each). The CDR3 extends over 16 amino acids. Trimming took 4 bases from V and 0 from J, leaving 12 bases between them. Germline V gene data show CDR1 as SGHTA and CDR2 as FQGNSA.